The rows below give T cell receptor beta chains drawn from one sample of a study of control samples from healthy donors and cancer patients. Data came from immunoSEQ multiplex PCR; TCRdb stores just in-frame clones and leaves some out. The sample has fewer than 110,000 clones, around 88% seen once. Sequencing was carried out using PBMCs. These receptors were taken from a man between 60 and 70 years old with lung cancer. Each CDR3 is given with its conserved first and last residue. The listing skips clone size in some rows; elsewhere it reads once, few, many or a size class.

abundance: -
j_gene: TRBJ2-5
v_gene: TRBV9
CDR3aa: CASSAGTGRQETQYF

abundance: -
j_gene: TRBJ1-4
v_gene: TRBV7-3
CDR3aa: CASSLNPGQGSEKLFF

abundance: -
j_gene: TRBJ1-2
v_gene: TRBV12-3/TRBV12-4
CDR3aa: CASRGLGYGYTF

abundance: -
j_gene: TRBJ2-2
v_gene: TRBV18
CDR3aa: CASSPGQNTGELFF

abundance: -
j_gene: TRBJ2-2
v_gene: TRBV15
CDR3aa: CATSRDRGQSATGELFF

abundance: -
j_gene: TRBJ2-2
v_gene: TRBV5-8
CDR3aa: CASSFWTGANTGELFF

abundance: few
j_gene: TRBJ1-1
v_gene: TRBV6-1
CDR3aa: CASSELEAEAFF

abundance: -
j_gene: TRBJ1-6
v_gene: TRBV27
CDR3aa: CASSLSGINSPLHF

abundance: -
j_gene: TRBJ2-7
v_gene: TRBV10-3
CDR3aa: CAIKMGPSNSYEQYF

abundance: -
j_gene: TRBJ2-1
v_gene: TRBV11-2
CDR3aa: CASSLSSGQSYEQFF

abundance: -
j_gene: TRBJ1-2
v_gene: TRBV12-3/TRBV12-4
CDR3aa: CASSFLRELGYTF

abundance: -
j_gene: TRBJ1-1
v_gene: TRBV6-6
CDR3aa: CASSSTRNTEAFF

abundance: -
j_gene: TRBJ1-2
v_gene: TRBV7-8
CDR3aa: CASSPSQGASTF

abundance: -
j_gene: TRBJ2-6
v_gene: TRBV9
CDR3aa: CASMRSSGANVLTF